The entry that follows covers one T cell receptor (beta chain) sequence. What it recognizes is unknown. Lysates of CMV-infected fibroblasts at 10 ug/mL stimulated these cells. CD40L-negative CD69-negative CD45RO-high memory CD4+ T cells were sorted as populations depleted of antigen-responding cells. Sequencing used immunoSEQ version 4 in survey mode. Libraries were prepared by immunoSEQ multiplex PCR; TCRdb keeps only in-frame clonotypes and omits some of them. The table includes tens of thousands of clones, over 80% detected once. The data belong to a study of persistence of HIV-infected CD4 T cells. Per germline, CDR1 DFQATT and CDR2 SNEGSKA (reference sequence). The CDR3 length is 11 residues. V lost 7 bases and J lost 5, with 12 bases in between.

This TCR was recovered from an adult woman with HIV who was CMV-seropositive. Sequences were derived from CD4+ T cells sorted from PBMCs after approximately 19-hour stimulation, sampled from a patient who received antiretroviral therapy. The V call is TRBV20-1, the J call TRBJ2-7, with a weak D call TRBD1 (6 bases). The CDR3: CSVGRGNEQYF. DNA for the CDR3: TGCAGTGTGGGCAGGGGAAACGAGCAGTACTTC.